The rows below give T cell receptor beta chains drawn from one sample of a study of blood T cell repertoires in COVID-19. TCRdb's copy holds only in-frame clones and misses some; the assay was immunoSEQ multiplex PCR. This sample has some 100,000 clones, with about nine tenths found just once. Sequenced material: peripheral blood. These TCRs come from a man between 65 and 85 years old who had recovered from COVID-19. CDR3s include the opening cysteine and the closing phenylalanine or tryptophan. The D gene is left open where the match is weak. Clone sizes are given selectively: once, few, many, or a class where the clone is expanded.

length | size | J | V | D | CDR3 | DNA
13 | - | TRBJ2-5 | TRBV7-8 | TRBD1 | CASSRDRGETQYF | TGTGCCAGCAGCCGAGACAGGGGAGAGACCCAGTACTTC
15 | - | TRBJ1-4 | TRBV6-1 | TRBD1 | CASSDRGQGNEKLFF | TGTGCCAGCAGTGACAGGGGGCAGGGTAATGAAAAACTGTTTTTT
14 | - | TRBJ1-1 | TRBV11-2 | TRBD1 | CASSLDLSGRGPIF | TGTGCCAGCAGCTTAGATCTTAGCGGCAGGGGGCCGATCTTT
15 | - | TRBJ1-5 | TRBV2 | TRBD1 | CASSDHRGGNQPQHF | TGTGCCAGCAGTGACCACAGGGGGGGCAATCAGCCCCAGCATTTT
15 | - | TRBJ2-2 | TRBV27 | TRBD1 | CASSWGTGGTGELFF | TGTGCCAGCAGTTGGGGGACAGGGGGGACCGGGGAGCTGTTTTTT
17 | - | TRBJ2-3 | TRBV24-1 | TRBD2 | CATSDLGLAGDTDTQYF | TGTGCCACCAGTGATTTAGGACTAGCGGGGGATACAGATACGCAGTATTTT
14 | - | TRBJ1-4 | TRBV13 | TRBD1 | CASSQDRGGEKLFF | TGTGCCAGCAGCCAGGACAGGGGTGGTGAAAAACTGTTTTTT
12 | few | TRBJ1-1 | TRBV6-5 | - | CATLTRSTEAFF | TGTGCCACCCTAACCCGTAGCACTGAAGCTTTCTTT
13 | - | TRBJ2-5 | TRBV30 | TRBD1 | CAPWDRAKETQYF | TGTGCCCCTTGGGACAGGGCTAAAGAGACCCAGTACTTC
15 | - | TRBJ1-2 | TRBV7-8 | TRBD1 | CASSIRDRGSYGYTF | TGTGCCAGCAGCATCCGGGACAGGGGATCTTATGGCTACACCTTC
15 | - | TRBJ1-2 | TRBV6-5 | TRBD1 | CASRARGTGGYGYTF | TGTGCCAGCAGAGCCCGCGGGACAGGGGGCTATGGCTACACCTTC
12 | - | TRBJ1-1 | TRBV19 | - | CASSLRQAEAFF | TGTGCCAGTAGTCTGCGACAGGCCGAAGCTTTCTTT
14 | - | TRBJ2-1 | TRBV19 | - | CASSIGDSYNEQFF | TGTGCCAGTAGTATAGGCGACAGCTACAATGAGCAGTTCTTC
14 | - | TRBJ2-2 | TRBV11-1 | - | CASSFQGNTGELFF | TGTGCCAGCAGCTTCCAGGGAAACACCGGGGAGCTGTTTTTT